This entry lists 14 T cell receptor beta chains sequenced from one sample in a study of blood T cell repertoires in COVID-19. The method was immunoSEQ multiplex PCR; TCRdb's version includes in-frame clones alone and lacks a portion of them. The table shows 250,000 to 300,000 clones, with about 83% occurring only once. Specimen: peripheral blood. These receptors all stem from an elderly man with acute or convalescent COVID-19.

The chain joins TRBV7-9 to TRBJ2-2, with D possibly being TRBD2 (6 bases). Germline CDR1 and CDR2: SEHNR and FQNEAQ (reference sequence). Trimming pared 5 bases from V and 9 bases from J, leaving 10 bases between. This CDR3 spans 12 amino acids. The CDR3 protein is CASSRGSWELFF. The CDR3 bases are TGTGCCAGCAGCCGGGGGTCCTGGGAGCTGTTTTTT.

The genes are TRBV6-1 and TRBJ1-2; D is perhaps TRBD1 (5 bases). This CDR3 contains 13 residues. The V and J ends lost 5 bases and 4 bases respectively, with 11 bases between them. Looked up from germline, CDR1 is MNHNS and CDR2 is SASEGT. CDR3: CASSSRQGYGYTF. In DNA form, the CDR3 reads TGTGCCAGCAGTTCCCGGCAGGGCTATGGCTACACCTTC.

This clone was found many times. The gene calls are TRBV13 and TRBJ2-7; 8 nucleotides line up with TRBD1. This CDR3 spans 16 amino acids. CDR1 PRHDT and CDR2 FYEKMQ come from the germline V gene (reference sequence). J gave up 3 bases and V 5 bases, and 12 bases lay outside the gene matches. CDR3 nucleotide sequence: TGTGCCAGCAGCCACATGTCCGAGACAGGGGTCTACGAGCAGTACTTC. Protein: CASSHMSETGVYEQYF.

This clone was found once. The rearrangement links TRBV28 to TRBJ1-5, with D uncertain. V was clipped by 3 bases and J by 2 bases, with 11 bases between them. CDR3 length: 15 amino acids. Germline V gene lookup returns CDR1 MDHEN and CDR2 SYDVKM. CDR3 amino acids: CASSLLGRGNQPQHF. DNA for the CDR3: TGTGCCAGCAGTTTGTTAGGGAGAGGCAATCAGCCCCAGCATTTT.

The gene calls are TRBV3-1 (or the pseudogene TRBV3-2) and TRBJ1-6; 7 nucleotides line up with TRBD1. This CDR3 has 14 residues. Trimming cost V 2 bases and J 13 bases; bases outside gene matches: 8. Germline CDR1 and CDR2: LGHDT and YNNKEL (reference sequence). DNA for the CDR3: TGTGCCAGCAGCCAACAGAGCCAGGGGGGCCCCCTCCACTTT. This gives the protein CASSQQSQGGPLHF.

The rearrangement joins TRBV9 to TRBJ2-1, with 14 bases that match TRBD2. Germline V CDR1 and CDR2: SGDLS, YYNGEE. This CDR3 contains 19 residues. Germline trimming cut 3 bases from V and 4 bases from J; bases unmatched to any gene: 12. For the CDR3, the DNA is TGTGCCAGCAGCGAGAGGGGCACCGGGACTAGCGGGAGATACAATGAGCAGTTCTTC. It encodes CASSERGTGTSGRYNEQFF.

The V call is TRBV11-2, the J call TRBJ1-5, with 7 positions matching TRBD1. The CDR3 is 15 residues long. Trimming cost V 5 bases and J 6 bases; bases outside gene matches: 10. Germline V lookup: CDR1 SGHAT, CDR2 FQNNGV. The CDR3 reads CASSPLGGLAQPQHF. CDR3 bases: TGTGCCAGCAGCCCACTAGGGGGCCTTGCTCAGCCCCAGCATTTT.

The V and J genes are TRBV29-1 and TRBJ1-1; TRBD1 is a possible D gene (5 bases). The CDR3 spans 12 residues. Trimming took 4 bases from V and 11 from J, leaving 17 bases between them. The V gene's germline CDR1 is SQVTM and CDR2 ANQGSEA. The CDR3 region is CSVVGGEGKAFF. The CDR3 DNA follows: TGCAGCGTTGTGGGGGGGGAAGGGAAGGCTTTCTTT.

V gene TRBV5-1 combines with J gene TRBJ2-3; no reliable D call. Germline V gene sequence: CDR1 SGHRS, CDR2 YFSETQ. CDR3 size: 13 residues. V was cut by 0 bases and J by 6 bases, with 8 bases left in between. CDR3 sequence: CASSLDPADTQYF. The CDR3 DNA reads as TGCGCCAGCAGCTTGGATCCCGCGGATACGCAGTATTTT.

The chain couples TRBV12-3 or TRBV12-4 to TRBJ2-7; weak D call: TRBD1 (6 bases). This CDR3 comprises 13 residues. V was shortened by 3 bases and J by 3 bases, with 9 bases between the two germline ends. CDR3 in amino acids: CASSFSQGYEQYF. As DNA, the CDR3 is TGTGCCAGCAGTTTTTCACAGGGCTACGAGCAGTACTTC.

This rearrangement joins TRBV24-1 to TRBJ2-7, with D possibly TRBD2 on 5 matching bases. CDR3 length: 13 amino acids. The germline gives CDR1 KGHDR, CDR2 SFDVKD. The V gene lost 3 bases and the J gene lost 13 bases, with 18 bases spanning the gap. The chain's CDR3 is CATSDGVGSRRYF. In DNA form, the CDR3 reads TGTGCCACCAGTGATGGGGTGGGGAGTCGCCGTTACTTC.

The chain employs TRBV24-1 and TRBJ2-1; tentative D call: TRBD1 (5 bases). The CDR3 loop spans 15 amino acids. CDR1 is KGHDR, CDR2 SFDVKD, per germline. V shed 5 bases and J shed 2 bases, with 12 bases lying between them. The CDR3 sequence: CATSVGREPYNEQFF. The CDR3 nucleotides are TGTGCCACCAGTGTGGGCAGGGAACCCTACAATGAGCAGTTCTTC.

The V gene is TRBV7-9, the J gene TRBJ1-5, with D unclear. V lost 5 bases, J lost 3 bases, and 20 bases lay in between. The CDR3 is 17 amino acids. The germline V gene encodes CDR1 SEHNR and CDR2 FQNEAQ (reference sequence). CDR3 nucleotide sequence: TGTGCCAGCAGCCTAAGTTATCTGCCCGATGACAATCAGCCCCAGCATTTT. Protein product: CASSLSYLPDDNQPQHF.

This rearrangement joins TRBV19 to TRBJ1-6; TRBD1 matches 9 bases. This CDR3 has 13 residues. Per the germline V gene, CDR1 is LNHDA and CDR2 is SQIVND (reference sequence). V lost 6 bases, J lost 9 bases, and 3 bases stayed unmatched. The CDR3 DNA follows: TGTGCCAGTAGGGGACAGGGCCTTTCACCCCTCCACTTT. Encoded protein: CASRGQGLSPLHF.